Listed here are 26 T cell receptor beta chains from one sample, sequenced in a study of blood T cells in healthy people across ages. Sample-barcoded 5' priming and a J-beta primer mix drove a second PCR of about 6 to 12 cycles. Each CDR3 protein gets one entry after TCRdb re-called the 5' RACE reads with MiXCR. The sample has 580,000 or so distinct CDR3 sequences, roughly 48% seen once. The sample consisted of blood. The source of these receptors is a man older than 75 in good health.

The J gene is TRBJ2-7, the V gene TRBV5-5; D is perhaps TRBD1 (6 bases). Trimming removed 4 bases from V and 10 bases from J, with 27 bases in between. The CDR3 totals 16 residues. From germline, CDR1 is SGHKS and CDR2 YYEKEE (reference sequence). The CDR3 bases are TGTGCCAGCAGCCTGGACATCGACTCCCTTAGTGGGGGCCAGTACTTC. Protein: CASSLDIDSLSGGQYF. The whole variable domain, filled in from reference TRBV5-5 and TRBJ2-7, reads DAGVTQSPTHLIKTRGQQVTLRCSPISGHKSVSWYQQVLGQGPQFIFQYYEKEERGRGNFPDRFSARQFPNYSSELNVNALLLGDSALYLCASSLDIDSLSGGQYFGPGTRLTVT.

This clonotype was seen more than once but under ten times. J is TRBJ1-2 and V is TRBV4-3; D is unresolved. The CDR3 loop spans 15 amino acids. Trimming removed 0 bases at V and 4 bases at J, with 12 bases between. Germline-derived CDR1 and CDR2 are LGHNA and YSLEER. The CDR3, as DNA: TGCGCCAGCAGCCAAGATCCGAGGCAGCCCTATGGCTACACCTTC. Amino acids: CASSQDPRQPYGYTF.

This clonotype was observed a few times. The V call is TRBV7-6, the J call TRBJ2-2, with D hard to call. CDR1 SGHVS and CDR2 FNYEAQ come from the germline V gene. V was shortened by 2 bases and J by 8 bases, with 9 bases between the two germline ends. This CDR3 region has 13 residues. The CDR3 DNA reads TGTGCCAGCAGCTTAACCCTCCGGGGGGAGCTGTTTTTT. Translation gives CASSLTLRGELFF.

In this sample, this clonotype turned up a few times. A much larger clone is a single base away; this may be a read error. The CDR3 coding sequence is TGTGCCAGCAGTTACGGTCCAGGGTGCTATGGCTACACCTTC. Protein product: CASSYGPGCYGYTF. This chain joins TRBV6-5 and TRBJ1-2, with a weak D call TRBD1 (5 bases). With 2 bases removed from V and 4 bases from J, the gap between germline ends came to 11 bases. Germline V lookup: CDR1 MNHEY, CDR2 SVGAGI. There are 14 residues in the CDR3.

About this clonotype: This may be a read error: a much more frequent sequence differs by one nucleotide. V is TRBV6-5 and J is TRBJ2-1; TRBD2 aligns across 7 bases. With the DNA end fitting TRBJ2-7 better, the J assignment may be wrong. Germline V gene data show CDR1 as MNHEY and CDR2 as SVGAGI. The CDR3 loop spans 15 amino acids. This chain's CDR3 is CASSYSSGPYNEQYF. The CDR3 DNA reads as TGTGCCAGCAGTTATTCTAGCGGACCCTACAATGAGCAGTACTTC.

This clonotype was recorded a few times. The rearrangement uses TRBV4-3 and TRBJ2-1, with D possibly TRBD1 on 5 matching bases. Trimming took off 3 bases at V and 7 bases at J, with 28 bases between the two ends. Germline loops: CDR1 LGHNA, CDR2 YSLEER. The CDR3 contains 19 residues. In DNA, the CDR3 is TGCGCCAGCAGCCAGAGCTCCGCAGGGCTCCAAAATGTATTGAATGAGCAGTTCTTC. Translation gives CASSQSSAGLQNVLNEQFF.

This clonotype was detected many times. The CDR3 DNA reads TGTGCCAGCAGTGACCTAGGACAGGGGAATGAAAAACTGTTTTTT. Translation: CASSDLGQGNEKLFF. This chain connects TRBV25-1 to TRBJ1-4; 9 bases match TRBD1. Trimming took 3 bases from V and 5 from J; bases not matched to a gene: 4. The germline gives CDR1 MGHDK, CDR2 SYGVNS. The CDR3 contains 15 residues.

The V call is TRBV3-1, the J call TRBJ2-1, with TRBD2 as a possible D gene (5 bases). This CDR3 spans 13 amino acids. Deletions cut 1 base from V and 10 bases from J, with 11 bases between. Germline CDR1 and CDR2: LGHDT and YNNKEL (reference sequence). The DNA of the CDR3 is TGTGCCAGCAGCCAAGCGAGACTAAAAGAGCAGTTCTTC. Protein: CASSQARLKEQFF.

The CDR3 region has the DNA TGTGCCACCAGCAGAAGACAGGGGTTCGCAGATACGCAGTATTTT. The encoded protein is CATSRRQGFADTQYF. The chain combines TRBV15 with TRBJ2-3; 8 bases match TRBD1. Trimming removed 2 bases from V and 4 bases from J; junction bases left unmatched: 5. The CDR3 has 15 residues. Germline CDR1 and CDR2: LNHNV and YYDKDF (reference sequence).

This clonotype was observed a few times. This rearrangement joins TRBV4-2 to TRBJ1-4; D remains ambiguous. The germline V and J ends were trimmed by 0 bases and 0 bases, with 20 bases remaining between them. Germline V gene data show CDR1 as LGHNA and CDR2 as YNFKEQ. CDR3 length: 20 residues. CDR3 sequence reads: CASSQDPTSPYVSTNEKLFF. The CDR3 bases are TGTGCCAGCAGCCAAGATCCCACAAGTCCATACGTTTCAACTAATGAAAAACTGTTTTTT.

This chain joins TRBV11-2 and TRBJ2-6; D possibly corresponds to TRBD1 (5 bases). Germline V CDR1 and CDR2: SGHAT, FQNNGV. V shed 7 bases and J shed 0 bases, with 16 bases lying between them. CDR3 length: 17 residues. The CDR3 protein is CASNFPGHSSGANVLTF. The CDR3 DNA is TGTGCCAGCAACTTTCCAGGGCACTCCTCTGGGGCCAACGTCCTGACTTTC.

This clonotype was observed a few times. V gene TRBV7-2 combines with J gene TRBJ2-3; D may be TRBD2 (7 bases). Per germline, CDR1 SGHTA and CDR2 FQGNSA. The V and J ends lost 3 bases and 8 bases respectively, with 15 bases between them. CDR3 size: 14 residues. The CDR3 spells CASSFRDYRVTQYF. In DNA, the CDR3 is TGTGCCAGCAGCTTCCGGGACTACAGGGTTACGCAGTATTTT.

This clonotype has only a few counts. V and J are TRBV7-2 and TRBJ2-7, with no clear D. The CDR3 contains 14 residues. Between the trimmed V and J ends, which lost 3 bases and 3 bases, there was a span of 12 bases. Germline CDR1 and CDR2: SGHTA and FQGNSA. The CDR3 reads CASSFSLVSYEQYF. The CDR3 DNA is TGTGCCAGCAGCTTCAGTCTAGTTAGCTACGAGCAGTACTTC. Complete variable domain (other parts from reference TRBV7-2 and TRBJ2-7): GAGVSQSPSNKVTEKGKDVELRCDPISGHTALYWYRQSLGQGLEFLIYFQGNSAPDKSGLPSDRFSAERTGGSVSTLTIQRTQQEDSAVYLCASSFSLVSYEQYFGPGTRLTVT.

This chain links TRBV7-9 with TRBJ2-5, with TRBD1 matching over 9 bases. The V and J ends lost 5 bases and 5 bases, in that order; junction bases with no gene match: 9. CDR1 is SEHNR, CDR2 FQNEAQ, per germline (reference sequence). The CDR3 length is 15 residues. The DNA of the CDR3 is TGTGCCAGCAGCCCCGGGACAGGGTCTAGGGAGACCCAGTACTTC. This encodes CASSPGTGSRETQYF.

This clonotype was detected a few times. The chain joins TRBV5-4 to TRBJ2-5; weak D call: TRBD1 (5 bases). This CDR3 spans 18 amino acids. With 3 bases removed from V and 1 base from J, the gap between germline ends came to 22 bases. Germline CDR1 is SGHNT and CDR2 is YYREEE (reference sequence). CDR3 sequence (DNA): TGTGCCAGCAGCTCCAGTACAACAGTCAGGGCTTCCCAAGAGACCCAGTACTTC. This gives the protein CASSSSTTVRASQETQYF. Full variable domain (missing parts from reference TRBV5-4 and TRBJ2-5): ETGVTQSPTHLIKTRGQQVTLRCSSQSGHNTVSWYQQALGQGPQFIFQYYREEENGRGNFPPRFSGLQFPNYSSELNVNALELDDSALYLCASSSSTTVRASQETQYFGPGTRLLVL.

This sequence joins TRBV20-1 and TRBJ2-3, with 7 bases fitting TRBD2. The CDR3 runs to 13 residues. The germline gives CDR1 DFQATT, CDR2 SNEGSKA (reference sequence). Unmatched junction bases numbered 8, after V lost 6 bases and J lost 5 bases. CDR3 region: CSAKAGSGDTQYF. The CDR3 region has the DNA TGCAGTGCCAAAGCGGGATCAGGAGATACGCAGTATTTT.

The chain couples TRBV20-1 to TRBJ2-3; 9 bases fit TRBD1. V lost 2 bases, J lost 3 bases, and 9 bases stayed unmatched. Germline V lookup: CDR1 DFQATT, CDR2 SNEGSKA (reference sequence). The CDR3 totals 16 residues. The CDR3 coding sequence is TGCAGTGCTAGACCCGGAGAGGGACAGGGTACAGATACGCAGTATTTT. This gives the protein CSARPGEGQGTDTQYF.

The chain carries TRBV9 and TRBJ2-5, with a tentative D call TRBD1 (6 bases). Trimming removed 0 bases from V and 4 bases from J, with 13 bases in between. The CDR3 is 15 residues long. Germline-derived CDR1 and CDR2 are SGDLS and YYNGEE. Here the CDR3 reads CASSVVPRGGETQYF. CDR3 DNA sequence: TGTGCCAGCAGCGTAGTACCCAGGGGCGGAGAGACCCAGTACTTC.

In this sample, this clonotype turned up a few times. CDR3 loop: CASSYSGQGTDTQYF. The DNA of the CDR3 is TGTGCCAGCAGTTACTCGGGGCAGGGCACAGATACGCAGTATTTT. This rearrangement joins TRBV6-2 or TRBV6-3 to TRBJ2-3; weak D call: TRBD1 (5 bases). V was trimmed by 0 bases and J by 1 base, leaving 8 bases between them. Germline V gene data show CDR1 as MNHEY and CDR2 as SVGEGT. The CDR3 spans 15 residues.

The chain recombines TRBV7-2 with TRBJ2-5, with D uncertain. The V gene lost 1 base and the J gene lost 1 base, with 7 bases spanning the gap. Germline CDR1 SGHTA, CDR2 FQGNSA. The CDR3 sequence is 14 residues long. The CDR3 sequence is CASSLGLIQETQYF. CDR3 in DNA: TGTGCCAGCAGCTTAGGACTTATCCAAGAGACCCAGTACTTC. Using reference TRBV7-2 and TRBJ2-5 for the parts outside the CDR3, the full variable domain is GAGVSQSPSNKVTEKGKDVELRCDPISGHTALYWYRQSLGQGLEFLIYFQGNSAPDKSGLPSDRFSAERTGGSVSTLTIQRTQQEDSAVYLCASSLGLIQETQYFGPGTRLLVL.

V gene TRBV5-6 combines with J gene TRBJ1-2; D gene uncertain. This CDR3 spans 13 amino acids. V lost 3 bases and J 8 bases, leaving 14 bases between the germline ends. The germline V gene encodes CDR1 SGHDT and CDR2 YYEEEE. This CDR3 reads CASSWIGQRGYTF. The CDR3 DNA reads TGTGCCAGCAGCTGGATTGGTCAGCGGGGCTACACCTTC. Full variable domain (rest looked up from reference TRBV5-6 and TRBJ1-2): DAGVTQSPTHLIKTRGQQVTLRCSPKSGHDTVSWYQQALGQGPQFIFQYYEEEERQRGNFPDRFSGHQFPNYSSELNVNALLLGDSALYLCASSWIGQRGYTFGSGTRLTVV.

This clonotype occurred a few times. In DNA form, the CDR3 reads TGTGCCAGCAGCCTGGAGGGAGGCCTCGTGATTAGGGGGTATGGCTACACCTTC. Translation: CASSLEGGLVIRGYGYTF. The V and J genes are TRBV9 and TRBJ1-2; tentative D call: TRBD1 (6 bases). The CDR3 runs to 18 residues. V lost 4 bases and J 5 bases, leaving 27 bases between the germline ends. Germline values: CDR1 SGDLS, CDR2 YYNGEE.

This chain uses TRBV20-1 with TRBJ2-5; D perhaps matches TRBD2 (6 bases). The V and J ends lost 4 bases and 5 bases respectively, with 23 bases between them. The CDR3 has 16 residues. Germline V gene data show CDR1 as DFQATT and CDR2 as SNEGSKA (reference sequence). The CDR3 sequence is CSATPHGGGKGETQYF. The CDR3 DNA sequence: TGCAGTGCTACCCCCCACGGTGGGGGGAAAGGGGAGACCCAGTACTTC.

V gene TRBV3-1 combines with J gene TRBJ2-5, with 15 bases aligning to TRBD2. The V gene end was trimmed by 3 bases and the J gene end by 2 bases; junction bases not matched to a gene: 1. CDR1 and CDR2 (germline): LGHDT, YNNKEL (reference sequence). The CDR3 runs 16 residues. The CDR3: CASSHGLAGGQETQYF. The CDR3 region has the DNA TGTGCCAGCAGCCACGGACTAGCGGGGGGGCAAGAGACCCAGTACTTC.

This clonotype was seen once. The chain couples TRBV4-1 to TRBJ2-1; D is undetermined. Germline CDR1 is MGHRA and CDR2 is YSYEKL. This CDR3 spans 17 amino acids. With 8 bases removed from V and 6 bases from J, the gap between germline ends came to 26 bases. The CDR3 DNA reads TGCGCCAGCTCCTCCAAGGAAAGGGTCATGGTCTTCAATGAGCAGTTCTTC. Amino acids: CASSSKERVMVFNEQFF.

This clonotype was seen many times. The genes are TRBV6-6 and TRBJ2-3; TRBD2 aligns across 8 bases. Losses at the gene ends were 6 bases for V and 4 bases for J; bases not matched to a gene: 18. Germline assignment: CDR1 MNHNY and CDR2 SVGAGI (reference sequence). CDR3 length equals 18 residues. CDR3 nucleotide sequence: TGTGCCAGCAGCTCCCCCCTTGGTAGCGGGGATATTGCAGATACGCAGTATTTT. It specifies CASSSPLGSGDIADTQYF.